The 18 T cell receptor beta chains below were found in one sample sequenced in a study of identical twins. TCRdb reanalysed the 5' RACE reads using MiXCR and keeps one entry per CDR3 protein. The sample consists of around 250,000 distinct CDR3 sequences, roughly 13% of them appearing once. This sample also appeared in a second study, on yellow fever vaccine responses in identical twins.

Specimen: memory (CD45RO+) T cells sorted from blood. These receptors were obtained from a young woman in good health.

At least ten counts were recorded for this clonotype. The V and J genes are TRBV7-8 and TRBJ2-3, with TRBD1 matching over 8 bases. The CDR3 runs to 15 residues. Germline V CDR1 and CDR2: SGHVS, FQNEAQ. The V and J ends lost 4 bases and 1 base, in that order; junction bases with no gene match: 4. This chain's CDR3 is CASSSGTGGTDTQYF. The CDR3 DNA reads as TGTGCCAGCAGCTCCGGGACAGGAGGCACAGATACGCAGTATTTT. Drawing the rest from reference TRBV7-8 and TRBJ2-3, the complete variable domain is GAGVSQSPRYKVAKRGQDVALRCDPISGHVSLFWYQQALGQGPEFLTYFQNEAQLDKSGLPSDRFFAERPEGSVSTLKIQRTQQEDSAVYLCASSSGTGGTDTQYFGPGTRLTVL.

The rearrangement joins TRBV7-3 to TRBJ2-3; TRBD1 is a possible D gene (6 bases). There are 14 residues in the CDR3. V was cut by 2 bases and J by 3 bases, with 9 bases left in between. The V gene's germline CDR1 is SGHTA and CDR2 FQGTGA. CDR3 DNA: TGTGCCAGCAGCTTATTAGGACAGACAGATACGCAGTATTTT. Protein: CASSLLGQTDTQYF.

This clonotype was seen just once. CDR3: CASRFDRDNSPLHF. The CDR3 DNA follows: TGTGCCAGCAGATTTGACAGGGATAATTCACCCCTCCACTTT. This chain connects TRBV6-1 to TRBJ1-6, with 7 bases identical to TRBD1. J was trimmed by 5 bases and V by 6 bases; bases with no gene match: 4. CDR1 and CDR2 (germline): MNHNS, SASEGT. This CDR3 is 14 amino acids long.

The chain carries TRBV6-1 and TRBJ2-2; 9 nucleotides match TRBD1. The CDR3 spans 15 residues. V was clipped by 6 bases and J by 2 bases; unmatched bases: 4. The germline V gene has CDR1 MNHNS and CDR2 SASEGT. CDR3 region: CASRSTGGNTGELFF. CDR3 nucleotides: TGTGCCAGCAGATCAACAGGGGGCAACACCGGGGAGCTGTTTTTT.

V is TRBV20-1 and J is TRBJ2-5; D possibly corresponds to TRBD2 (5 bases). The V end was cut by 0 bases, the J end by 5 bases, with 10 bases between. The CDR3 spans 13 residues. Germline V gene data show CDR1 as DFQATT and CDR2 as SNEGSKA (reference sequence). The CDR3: CSARELGKETQYF. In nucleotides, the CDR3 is TGCAGTGCTAGAGAACTAGGAAAGGAGACCCAGTACTTC.

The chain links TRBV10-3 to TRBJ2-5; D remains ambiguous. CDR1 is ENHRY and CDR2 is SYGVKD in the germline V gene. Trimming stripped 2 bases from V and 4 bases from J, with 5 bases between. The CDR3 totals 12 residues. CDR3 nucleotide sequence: TGTGCCATCAGTGAGGCCCTAGAGACCCAGTACTTC. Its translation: CAISEALETQYF.

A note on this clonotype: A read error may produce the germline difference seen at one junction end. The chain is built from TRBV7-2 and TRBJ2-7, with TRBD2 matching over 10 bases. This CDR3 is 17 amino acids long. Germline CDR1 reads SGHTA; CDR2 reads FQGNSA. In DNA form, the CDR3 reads TGTGCCAGCAGTTACAAACCTAGCGGGAGTTACTCCCACGAGCAGTACTTC. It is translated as CASSYKPSGSYSHEQYF.

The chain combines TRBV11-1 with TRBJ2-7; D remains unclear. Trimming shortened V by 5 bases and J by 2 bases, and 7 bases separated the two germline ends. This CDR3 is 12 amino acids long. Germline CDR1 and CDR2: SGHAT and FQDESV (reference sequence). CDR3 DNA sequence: TGTGCCAGCAGCGCGAGTCCCTACGAGCAGTACTTC. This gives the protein CASSASPYEQYF.

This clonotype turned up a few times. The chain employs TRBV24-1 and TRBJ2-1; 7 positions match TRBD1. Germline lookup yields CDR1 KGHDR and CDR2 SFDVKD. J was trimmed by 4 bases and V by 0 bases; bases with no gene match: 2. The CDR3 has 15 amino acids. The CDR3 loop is CATSDLTGEYNEQFF. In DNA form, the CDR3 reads TGTGCCACCAGTGATTTGACAGGGGAGTACAATGAGCAGTTCTTC.

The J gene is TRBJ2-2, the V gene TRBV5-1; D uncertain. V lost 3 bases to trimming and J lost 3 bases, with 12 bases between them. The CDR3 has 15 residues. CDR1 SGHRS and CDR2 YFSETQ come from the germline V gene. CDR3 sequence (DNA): TGCGCCAGCAGCTGGAAGGGTACGGACACCGGGGAGCTGTTTTTT. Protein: CASSWKGTDTGELFF.

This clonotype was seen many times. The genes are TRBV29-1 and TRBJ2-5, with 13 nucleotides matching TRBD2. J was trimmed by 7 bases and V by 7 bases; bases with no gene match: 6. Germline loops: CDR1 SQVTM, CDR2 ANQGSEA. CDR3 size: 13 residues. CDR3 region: CSAGLAGEGTQYF. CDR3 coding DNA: TGCAGCGCCGGACTAGCGGGAGAGGGGACCCAGTACTTC.

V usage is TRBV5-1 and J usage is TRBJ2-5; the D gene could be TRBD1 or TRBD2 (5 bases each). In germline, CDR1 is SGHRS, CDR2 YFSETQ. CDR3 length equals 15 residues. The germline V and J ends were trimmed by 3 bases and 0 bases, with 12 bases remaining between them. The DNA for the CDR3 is TGCGCCAGCAGCTGGGAAGGGGAGTACCAAGAGACCCAGTACTTC. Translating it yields CASSWEGEYQETQYF.

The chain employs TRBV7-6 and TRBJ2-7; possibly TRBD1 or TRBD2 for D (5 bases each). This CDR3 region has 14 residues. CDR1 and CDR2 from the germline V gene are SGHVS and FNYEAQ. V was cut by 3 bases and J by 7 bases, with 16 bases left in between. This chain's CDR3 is CASSFPGRSSEQYF. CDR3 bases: TGTGCCAGCAGCTTTCCGGGACGATCTTCTGAGCAGTACTTC.

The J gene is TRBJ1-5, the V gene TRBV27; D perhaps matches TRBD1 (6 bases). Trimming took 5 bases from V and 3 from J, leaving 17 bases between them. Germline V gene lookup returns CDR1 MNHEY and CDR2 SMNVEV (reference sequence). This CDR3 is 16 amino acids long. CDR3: CASSPAGGADNQPQHF. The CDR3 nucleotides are TGTGCCAGCAGTCCGGCCGGGGGGGCTGACAATCAGCCCCAGCATTTT.

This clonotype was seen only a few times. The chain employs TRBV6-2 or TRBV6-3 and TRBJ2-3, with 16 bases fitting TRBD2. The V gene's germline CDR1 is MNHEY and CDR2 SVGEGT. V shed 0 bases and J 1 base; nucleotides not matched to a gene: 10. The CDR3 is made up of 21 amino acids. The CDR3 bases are TGTGCCAGCAGTTACTCGATCGGGACTAGCGGGGGGGCGGGAGGCACAGATACGCAGTATTTT. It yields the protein CASSYSIGTSGGAGGTDTQYF.

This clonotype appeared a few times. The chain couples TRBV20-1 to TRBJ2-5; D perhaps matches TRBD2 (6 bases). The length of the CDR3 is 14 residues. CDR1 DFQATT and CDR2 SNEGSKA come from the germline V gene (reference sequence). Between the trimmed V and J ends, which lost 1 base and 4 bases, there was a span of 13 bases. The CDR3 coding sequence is TGCAGTGCTAGAGCCGGGAGCATGAGAGAGACCCAGTACTTC. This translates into CSARAGSMRETQYF.

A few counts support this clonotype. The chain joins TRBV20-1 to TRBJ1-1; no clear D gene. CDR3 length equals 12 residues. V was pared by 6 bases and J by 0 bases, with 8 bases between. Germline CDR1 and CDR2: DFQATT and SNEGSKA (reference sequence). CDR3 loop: CSAPTLNTEAFF. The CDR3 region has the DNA TGCAGTGCGCCAACTTTGAACACTGAAGCTTTCTTT.

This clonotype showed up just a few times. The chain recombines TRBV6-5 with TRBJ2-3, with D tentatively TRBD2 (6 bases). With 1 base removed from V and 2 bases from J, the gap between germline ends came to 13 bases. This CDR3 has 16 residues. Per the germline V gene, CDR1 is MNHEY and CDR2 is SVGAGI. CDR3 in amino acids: CASSYFGGISTDTQYF. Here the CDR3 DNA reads TGTGCCAGCAGTTACTTCGGGGGAATTTCCACAGATACGCAGTATTTT.